This T cell receptor beta chain was obtained from a study of T cells in tuberculosis. After thawing and overnight rest, PBMC were stained with GMM-loaded CD1B tetramer, viability dye and anti-CD3 for sorting. The lipid loaded on the CD1B tetramers was C32 glucose monomycolate from Rhodococcus equi. Before cryopreservation, the sorted PBMC lost their CD14-expressing monocytes. From each donor, some 96,000 tetramer-negative cells were sorted. The data were produced by immunoSEQ multiplex PCR, yet TCRdb's version contains in-frame clones alone and is incomplete. This sample has roughly 92,000 clones, with roughly 90% found just once. This CDR3 comprises 16 residues. Looked up from germline, CDR1 is SNHLY and CDR2 is FYNNEI. J lost 0 bases, V lost 6 bases, and 5 bases had no gene match.

The TCR sequence derives from an adult woman with latent tuberculosis. The source material was CD1b-GMM tetramer-negative cells sorted from PBMCs. The V and J genes are TRBV2 and TRBJ2-3; 11 positions match TRBD2. The CDR3 sequence is CASSDRLAGSTDTQYF. The CDR3 DNA is TGTGCCAGCAGCGATAGACTAGCGGGGAGCACAGATACGCAGTATTTT. The whole variable domain, remainder taken from reference TRBV2 and TRBJ2-3, is EPEVTQTPSHQVTQMGQEVILRCVPISNHLYFYWYRQILGQKVEFLVSFYNNEISEKSEIFDDQFSVERPDGSNFTLKIRSTKLEDSAMYFCASSDRLAGSTDTQYFGPGTRLTVL.